These 19 T cell receptor beta chains share one sample of origin, sequenced in a study of a mutant IDH1 vaccine in newly diagnosed glioma. Sequencing was performed with immunoSEQ multiplex PCR; in TCRdb, only in-frame clones are kept and a portion is missing. This table has tens of thousands of clones, around 81% appearing once. For these TCRs, the target antigens are not known. Time point described: week 23, last vaccination. The investigators gave 300 ug of mutant IDH1 20-mer peptide in each vaccine dose, together with topical imiquimod. The sample in question was PBMCs, obtained from a glioma patient whose treatment included an IDH1 peptide vaccine. Receptor source: a man in his forties with glioma.

The chain carries TRBV29-1 and TRBJ2-1; no firm D call. The CDR3 totals 14 residues. Looked up from germline, CDR1 is SQVTM and CDR2 is ANQGSEA. Deletions cut 2 bases from V and 0 bases from J, with 8 bases between. The CDR3 DNA reads as TGCAGCGTTGAAAGGATTAGCTCCTACAATGAGCAGTTCTTC. Encoded protein: CSVERISSYNEQFF.

This clone was seen once. The V and J genes are TRBV11-3 and TRBJ2-5; D gene unclear. The CDR3 runs to 14 residues. Germline lookup yields CDR1 SGHNT and CDR2 YENEEA. V was clipped by 1 base and J by 4 bases, with 10 bases between them. CDR3 loop: CASSLGPPSETQYF. CDR3 in DNA: TGTGCCAGCAGCTTAGGTCCGCCCTCAGAGACCCAGTACTTC.

This clone turned up a few times. CDR3 bases: TGTGCCAGCAGCTTAGCGTATAGAGGGGCTAATGAAAAACTGTTTTTT. Translation: CASSLAYRGANEKLFF. The chain links TRBV7-9 to TRBJ1-4; maybe TRBD1 (5 bases). The CDR3 loop spans 16 amino acids. Trimming pared 0 bases from V and 3 bases from J, leaving 11 bases between. The germline V gene encodes CDR1 SEHNR and CDR2 FQNEAQ (reference sequence).

This clone has a handful of counts. This chain connects TRBV19 to TRBJ1-6; 7 bases line up with TRBD1. There are 16 residues in the CDR3. Per the germline V gene, CDR1 is LNHDA and CDR2 is SQIVND (reference sequence). The junction had 4 bases not matched to a gene; V was cut back by 5 bases and J by 0 bases. This chain's CDR3 is CASSRDSPSYNSPLHF. The CDR3 DNA follows: TGTGCCAGTAGTCGGGACAGCCCCTCCTATAATTCACCCCTCCACTTT.

V usage is TRBV28 and J usage is TRBJ1-2; 8 positions match TRBD1. The V gene end was trimmed by 5 bases and the J gene end by 6 bases; junction bases not matched to a gene: 11. The CDR3 runs 15 residues. Germline V gene lookup returns CDR1 MDHEN and CDR2 SYDVKM. DNA of the CDR3: TGTGCCAGCAGTATATCCGGAACAGGGGGTGATGGCTACACCTTC. This sequence encodes CASSISGTGGDGYTF.

The J gene is TRBJ2-7, the V gene TRBV13; 11 bases are shared with TRBD2. Trimming removed 5 bases from V and 3 bases from J; junction bases left unmatched: 6. Germline V gene sequence: CDR1 PRHDT, CDR2 FYEKMQ (reference sequence). The CDR3 consists of 15 residues. Here the CDR3 reads CASSPSTSGVYEQYF. The CDR3 DNA reads TGTGCCAGCAGCCCCTCGACTAGCGGGGTCTACGAGCAGTACTTC.

This chain links TRBV9 with TRBJ2-7, with D uncertain. The V gene's germline CDR1 is SGDLS and CDR2 YYNGEE. The V end lost 10 bases, the J end lost 5 bases, and 22 bases lay between the germline ends. CDR3 length equals 14 residues. CDR3 DNA sequence: TGTGCCGAAGCTGGGCGCGCAGAGTCGAACGAGCAGTACTTC. It encodes CAEAGRAESNEQYF.

The gene calls are TRBV10-2 and TRBJ2-3, with TRBD2 as a possible D gene (6 bases). The CDR3 runs 13 residues. Between the trimmed V and J ends, which lost 7 bases and 5 bases, there was a span of 13 bases. In germline, CDR1 is WSHSY, CDR2 SAAADI. In nucleotides, the CDR3 is TGCGCCAGCACCGAGGGCGGGATAGATACGCAGTATTTT. Translation gives CASTEGGIDTQYF.

The chain has TRBV10-3 and TRBJ2-7; 10 bases match TRBD2. Germline V gives CDR1 ENHRY, CDR2 SYGVKD. Trimming cost V 10 bases and J 0 bases; bases outside gene matches: 3. The CDR3 contains 13 residues. CDR3 protein: CATGTSASYEQYF. DNA for the CDR3: TGTGCCACCGGGACTAGCGCCTCCTACGAGCAGTACTTC.

The CDR3, as DNA: TGTGCCTGGAGTGTTCGGACTAGCGGGAGGTTTATCAATGAGCAGTTCTTC. Translating it yields CAWSVRTSGRFINEQFF. This chain joins TRBV30 and TRBJ2-1, with 14 bases matching TRBD2. V lost 0 bases, J lost 6 bases, and 7 bases stayed unmatched. CDR3 length: 17 amino acids. Per germline, CDR1 GTSNPN and CDR2 SVGIG (reference sequence).

The rearrangement uses TRBV30 and TRBJ1-2; 9 bases are a match to TRBD1. J was trimmed by 8 bases and V by 3 bases; bases with no gene match: 7. The germline CDR1 and CDR2 sequences are GTSNPN and SVGIG (reference sequence). CDR3 length: 13 amino acids. The CDR3: CAWRKQGARGYTF. The CDR3 DNA is TGTGCCTGGAGGAAACAGGGGGCGCGGGGCTACACCTTC.

This sequence joins TRBV6-5 and TRBJ1-2; 8 nucleotides agree with TRBD1. CDR1 and CDR2 from the germline V gene are MNHEY and SVGAGI. This CDR3 contains 14 residues. J gave up 4 bases and V 0 bases, and 1 base lay outside the gene matches. Written as DNA, the CDR3 is TGTGCCAGCAGTTACTCAGACAGGGGCTATGGCTACACCTTC. The encoded protein is CASSYSDRGYGYTF.

The chain recombines TRBV6-6 with TRBJ2-7, with TRBD2 matching 7 bases. Germline V CDR1 and CDR2: MNHNY, SVGAGI (reference sequence). J lost 7 bases, V lost 2 bases, and 11 bases had no gene match. The CDR3 has 15 amino acids. CDR3 sequence: CASSYDPGLSIEQYF. The CDR3 DNA follows: TGTGCCAGCAGTTACGATCCGGGACTAAGTATTGAGCAGTACTTC.

V usage is TRBV30 and J usage is TRBJ2-1, with D perhaps matching TRBD1 or TRBD2 (5 bases each). From germline, CDR1 is GTSNPN and CDR2 SVGIG (reference sequence). V dropped 3 bases and J dropped 2 bases, with 14 bases sitting between them. The CDR3 runs 15 residues. CDR3 bases: TGTGCCTGGAGATCTAAGGGGACGCCCTACAATGAGCAGTTCTTC. Its translation: CAWRSKGTPYNEQFF.

The chain couples TRBV4-3 to TRBJ1-4; D possibly corresponds to TRBD1 (6 bases). V shed 0 bases and J shed 8 bases, with 22 bases lying between them. Germline CDR1 LGHNA, CDR2 YSLEER. There are 18 residues in the CDR3. CDR3 region: CASSQDLAAVGAGEKLFF. In DNA form, the CDR3 reads TGCGCCAGCAGCCAAGATTTAGCTGCTGTGGGGGCGGGAGAAAAACTGTTTTTT.

The chain combines TRBV25-1 with TRBJ1-1; perhaps TRBD1 as D (5 bases). Germline assignment: CDR1 MGHDK and CDR2 SYGVNS. The CDR3 contains 14 residues. V shed 6 bases and J shed 4 bases, with 15 bases lying between them. CDR3 sequence: CASREEGRVTEAFF. The CDR3 DNA sequence: TGTGCCAGCAGAGAGGAGGGGAGGGTCACTGAAGCTTTCTTT.

The rearrangement joins TRBV7-8 to TRBJ2-1; 8 bases are a match to TRBD1. V was clipped by 7 bases and J by 10 bases; unmatched bases: 9. Germline loops: CDR1 SGHVS, CDR2 FQNEAQ. The length of the CDR3 is 13 residues. The CDR3 nucleotides read TGTGCCAGCAACTCTCCAGGGGGCGGCGAGCAGTTCTTC. Protein: CASNSPGGGEQFF.

V and J are TRBV14 and TRBJ2-3; D call uncertain. V was trimmed by 2 bases and J by 1 base, leaving 13 bases between them. Germline V gene lookup returns CDR1 SGHDN and CDR2 FVKESK. The CDR3 length is 16 residues. The CDR3 bases are TGTGCCAGCAGCCAACCCCCGAGACTGGGCACAGATACGCAGTATTTT. Its translation is CASSQPPRLGTDTQYF.

This clone was detected a few times. This rearrangement joins TRBV30 to TRBJ2-3; 7 bases fit TRBD1. This CDR3 comprises 14 residues. Trimming cost V 2 bases and J 0 bases; bases outside gene matches: 2. Looked up from germline, CDR1 is GTSNPN and CDR2 is SVGIG (reference sequence). The CDR3 here is CAWSRDSSTDTQYF. For the CDR3, the DNA is TGTGCCTGGAGTAGGGACAGTAGCACAGATACGCAGTATTTT.